This TCR beta chain stems from a study of identical twins. This clonotype showed up just a few times. Its cognate antigen is unknown. Study-level findings and limits: Invariant MAIT and iNKT cells may have partly biased zero-insertion analyses. In beta out-of-frame sequences, the excess sharing between twins was weaker.

Germline V gene lookup returns CDR1 MDHEN and CDR2 SYDVKM. The CDR3 covers 11 residues. Trimming stripped 11 bases from V and 7 bases from J, with 15 bases between. A universal primer site was added by template switching, and unique molecular identifiers were carried by the cDNA. A single record per CDR3 protein comes from TCRdb applying MiXCR to the 5' RACE reads. The table includes 570,000 or so distinct CDR3 sequences, roughly 9.5% detected once. In addition, the sample was reused for a study of yellow fever vaccine responses in identical twins.

This clonotype originated in a woman aged 18-35 years in good health. The rearrangement uses TRBV28 and TRBJ2-7, with D perhaps matching TRBD2 (6 bases). Sequencing used PBMCs. The chain's CDR3 is CASLPGGEQYF. The CDR3, as DNA: TGTGCCTCCCTCCCCGGAGGGGAGCAGTACTTC. Combining the CDR3 with reference TRBV28 and TRBJ2-7 gives the whole variable domain DVKVTQSSRYLVKRTGEKVFLECVQDMDHENMFWYRQDPGLGLRLIYFSYDVKMKEKGDIPEGYSVSREKKERFSLILESASTNQTSMYLCASLPGGEQYFGPGTRLTVT.